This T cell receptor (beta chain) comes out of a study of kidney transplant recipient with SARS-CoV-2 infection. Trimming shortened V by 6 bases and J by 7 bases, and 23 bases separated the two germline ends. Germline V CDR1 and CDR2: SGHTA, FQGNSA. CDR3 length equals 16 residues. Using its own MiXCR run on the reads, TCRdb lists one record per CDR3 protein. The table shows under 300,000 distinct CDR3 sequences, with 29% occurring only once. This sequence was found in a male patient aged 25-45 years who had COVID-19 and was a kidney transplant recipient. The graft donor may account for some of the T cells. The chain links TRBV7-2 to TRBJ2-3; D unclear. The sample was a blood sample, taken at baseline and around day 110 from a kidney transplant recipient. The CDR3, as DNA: TGTGCCAGCAGTGATCGCGGACGGACCGTTCTGTATACGCAGTATTTT. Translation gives CASSDRGRTVLYTQYF.